The rows below give T cell receptor beta chains drawn from one sample of a study of CD8 T cells in Susac syndrome. Using its own MiXCR run on the immunoSEQ multiplex PCR reads, TCRdb lists one record per CDR3 protein. The repertoire holds approximately 130,000 distinct CDR3 sequences, with about 90% as singletons. Sequenced: CD8+ T cells from PBMCs. These receptors originate from a human donor with multiple sclerosis. Each CDR3 is given with its conserved first and last residue. Fields, in order: V gene, D gene, J gene, clone size, CDR3 protein, CDR3 DNA. D genes are given only for firm matches. Clone size, where shown, is once, few, many, or a class for clones that have expanded.

>TRBV7-6|-|TRBJ2-7|few
CASSLGVSDEQYF
TGTGCCAGCAGCCTTGGGGTGTCTGACGAGCAGTACTTC
>TRBV28|TRBD1|TRBJ2-1|-
CASSNQGALNEQFF
TGTGCCAGCAGTAATCAGGGGGCGCTGAATGAGCAGTTCTTC
>TRBV5-1|-|TRBJ2-1|once
CASSLGQGINEQFF
TGCGCCAGCAGCTTGGGCCAGGGAATCAATGAGCAGTTCTTC
>TRBV6-5|-|TRBJ1-1|-
CASSYSSGASWNTEAFF
TGTGCCAGCAGTTACTCCTCGGGCGCGTCCTGGAACACTGAAGCTTTCTTT
>TRBV20-1|-|TRBJ1-1|-
CSARDGFAEQAFF
TGCAGTGCTCGAGACGGGTTTGCGGAGCAAGCTTTCTTT
>TRBV4-1|-|TRBJ2-2|-
CASREAGELFF
TGCGCCAGCAGAGAGGCCGGGGAGCTGTTTTTT
>TRBV27|-|TRBJ2-7|-
CASSFMGHLYRQYF
TGTGCCAGCAGTTTTATGGGACACTTGTACAGGCAGTACTTC
>TRBV27|-|TRBJ2-5|-
CASSLTGNGEETQYF
TGTGCCAGCAGTTTAACGGGGAACGGAGAAGAGACCCAGTACTTC
>TRBV12-3/TRBV12-4|-|TRBJ1-4|-
CASTPGNREKLFF
TGTGCCAGCACCCCCGGCAACAGAGAAAAACTGTTTTTT
>TRBV19|-|TRBJ2-1|-
CASSFGLTYNEQFF
TGTGCCAGTAGTTTTGGACTGACCTACAATGAGCAGTTCTTC
>TRBV20-1|TRBD2|TRBJ2-7|once
CSARAPAPGTRTPYEQYF
TGCAGTGCTAGAGCACCTGCTCCCGGGACTAGGACCCCCTACGAGCAGTACTTC
>TRBV3-1|TRBD2|TRBJ2-3|-
CASSQEEGLAGTDTQYF
TGTGCCAGCAGCCAAGAAGAAGGACTAGCGGGGACAGATACGCAGTATTTT
>TRBV4-1|-|TRBJ1-2|-
CASSQAGGSGYTF
TGCGCCAGCAGCCAAGCTGGGGGCAGTGGCTACACCTTC
>TRBV11-2|-|TRBJ2-7|-
CASSWSTYEQYF
TGTGCCAGCAGCTGGTCCACCTACGAGCAGTACTTC
>TRBV9|TRBD1|TRBJ1-5|once
CASSVDGQAYQPQHF
TGTGCCAGCAGCGTAGATGGACAGGCCTATCAGCCCCAGCATTTT
>TRBV27|-|TRBJ1-1|medium-sized
CASSLRDGSTEAFF
TGTGCCAGCAGTTTACGTGACGGTTCCACTGAAGCTTTCTTT
>TRBV29-1|-|TRBJ2-5|-
CSVQPSGQETQYF
TGCAGCGTGCAACCCAGCGGCCAAGAGACCCAGTACTTC
>TRBV12-3/TRBV12-4|-|TRBJ2-7|-
CASSGQGGHEQYF
TGTGCCAGCAGTGGACAAGGGGGACACGAGCAGTACTTC
>TRBV15|-|TRBJ1-4|-
CATSGRFNEKLFF
TGTGCCACCAGCGGACGGTTTAATGAAAAACTGTTTTTT
>TRBV4-1|TRBD2|TRBJ2-4|-
CASSQRFYREREDGKNIQYF
TGCGCCAGCAGCCAAAGGTTCTACAGGGAGCGGGAGGACGGCAAAAACATTCAGTACTTC
>TRBV4-1|-|TRBJ1-5|-
CASSQPVGGYQPQHF
TGCGCCAGCAGCCAACCAGTTGGAGGGTATCAGCCCCAGCATTTT
>TRBV4-1|-|TRBJ2-1|-
CASSQDDQSDYNEQFF
TGCGCCAGCAGCCAAGACGATCAATCTGACTACAATGAGCAGTTCTTC
>TRBV18|TRBD2|TRBJ2-5|-
CASSLEFPGLAGIETQYF
TGTGCCAGCTCACTGGAATTCCCCGGACTAGCGGGAATAGAGACCCAGTACTTC
>TRBV5-1|TRBD1|TRBJ2-1|-
CASSSITGGSYNEQFF
TGCGCCAGCAGCTCGATTACAGGGGGCTCCTACAATGAGCAGTTCTTC
>TRBV28|TRBD1|TRBJ1-1|-
CASSLGNRGTEAFF
TGTGCCAGCAGTTTAGGGAACAGGGGGACTGAAGCTTTCTTT
>TRBV30|-|TRBJ1-2|-
CAWSWLGGYTF
TGTGCCTGGAGTTGGTTAGGAGGCTACACCTTC
>TRBV29-1|TRBD1|TRBJ1-1|-
CSVEGSTTGKIHGAFF
TGCAGCGTTGAAGGCTCGACGACAGGGAAGATTCATGGGGCTTTCTTT
>TRBV27|TRBD1|TRBJ2-7|few
CASSSGQGYEQYF
TGTGCCAGCAGTTCCGGACAGGGTTACGAGCAGTACTTC
>TRBV2|-|TRBJ1-1|-
CASSAGATNTEAFF
TGTGCCAGCAGCGCCGGGGCCACGAACACTGAAGCTTTCTTT
>TRBV5-5|-|TRBJ2-5|-
CASSSRLWGRETQYF
TGTGCCAGCAGCTCTCGATTGTGGGGGCGGGAGACCCAGTACTTC
>TRBV6-5|TRBD2|TRBJ2-7|-
CASSPLLADTYEQYF
TGTGCCAGCAGCCCACTACTAGCGGATACCTACGAGCAGTACTTC
>TRBV29-1|-|TRBJ2-2|-
CSAILLAGELFF
TGCAGCGCTATCCTGTTGGCCGGGGAGCTGTTTTTT
>TRBV27|-|TRBJ2-1|-
CASSAKSGGNEQFF
TGTGCCAGCAGCGCTAAGAGTGGGGGCAATGAGCAGTTCTTC
>TRBV12-5|-|TRBJ2-1|-
CASGLPEPAARPRLDYNEQFF
TGTGCTAGTGGTTTGCCAGAGCCCGCAGCCCGCCCCCGACTGGACTACAATGAGCAGTTCTTC
>TRBV19|TRBD2|TRBJ2-7|-
CASSIIAGNEQYF
TGTGCCAGTAGTATAATAGCGGGAAACGAGCAGTACTTC
>TRBV13|-|TRBJ2-1|-
CASSFYGVSYNEQFF
TGTGCCAGCAGCTTCTACGGGGTCTCCTACAATGAGCAGTTCTTC
>TRBV29-1|-|TRBJ2-1|-
CSVGPANEQFF
TGCAGCGTTGGCCCGGCCAATGAGCAGTTCTTC
>TRBV12-3/TRBV12-4|-|TRBJ2-7|-
CASGHGGLSSYEQYF
TGTGCCAGCGGCCACGGGGGACTTAGCTCCTACGAGCAGTACTTC
>TRBV3-1|-|TRBJ2-7|-
CASSLDPGHSYEQYF
TGTGCCAGCAGCCTCGACCCGGGCCACTCCTACGAGCAGTACTTC
>TRBV3-1|-|TRBJ1-2|-
CASSQFGALAGYTF
TGTGCCAGCAGCCAATTTGGGGCCCTGGCTGGCTACACCTTC
>TRBV20-1|TRBD1|TRBJ2-7|-
CSAPPTGYEQYF
TGCAGTGCCCCCCCGACAGGGTACGAGCAGTACTTC
>TRBV27|-|TRBJ1-1|-
CASTSLGGSNTEAFF
TGTGCCAGCACTTCACTGGGGGGCAGCAACACTGAAGCTTTCTTT
>TRBV6-6|-|TRBJ2-7|-
CASSYSVTYEQYF
TGTGCCAGCAGTTACTCGGTGACCTACGAGCAGTACTTC
>TRBV12-3/TRBV12-4|TRBD1|TRBJ2-6|once
CASIRQGSGANVLTF
TGTGCCAGCATTCGACAGGGCTCTGGGGCCAACGTCCTGACTTTC